The entry below gives a single T cell receptor beta chain sequence along with its context. The antigen is undetermined. Germline CDR1 is KGHSH and CDR2 is LQKENI. Trimming at V came to 5 bases and at J to 8 bases, leaving 8 bases not matched to a gene. This CDR3 has 14 residues. This sample is drawn from a study of cytomegalovirus exposure and HLA in healthy donors. 13 Jbeta primers and 60 Vbeta primers were used for the PCR. Here immunoSEQ multiplex PCR was the method, and the copy in TCRdb shows in-frame clones only, minus some. In total, the table holds fewer than 130,000 clones. Whole-study results and caveats: There were some public TCRs occurring in many donors, but most TCR sequences were rare. In an earlier analysis, about 87% or about 30%: the productive usage of most TCR beta V segments.

The V call is TRBV18, the J call TRBJ1-4, with 7 positions matching TRBD1. This TCR was sampled from a man over 45 in good health and CMV-seronegative. Input material: PBMCs. DNA for the CDR3: TGTGCCAGCTCAACCGACAGGGCAACCGAAAAACTGTTTTTT. Translated: CASSTDRATEKLFF.